The 10 T cell receptor beta chains below all came from one sample that was sequenced in a study of T cell repertoires in aging, cancer and after chemotherapy. A mixed TRB-A/B primer pool amplified rearranged TRB by multiplex touch-down PCR. TCRdb passed the multiplex PCR reads through MiXCR, listing each CDR3 protein once. The top ten clones hold roughly 8.2% of a sample with about 9,200 distinct CDR3 sequences, over 30% of them seen once. The template was genomic DNA from peripheral blood, not RNA. The sample consisted of blood. The receptors here all came from a human donor in good health.

The gene calls are TRBV6-1 and TRBJ2-1, with TRBD1 as a possible D gene (6 bases). V was cut by 0 bases and J by 7 bases, with 16 bases left in between. There are 16 residues in the CDR3. CDR1 is MNHNS, CDR2 SASEGT, per germline. CDR3 residues: CASSEARSGALNEQFF. CDR3 nucleotides: TGTGCCAGCAGTGAAGCCCGGTCAGGGGCCCTTAATGAGCAGTTCTTC.

V is TRBV27 and J is TRBJ2-1; D ambiguous. Looked up from germline, CDR1 is MNHEY and CDR2 is SMNVEV (reference sequence). The CDR3 is 12 residues long. V was trimmed by 6 bases and J by 8 bases, leaving 11 bases between them. CDR3 protein: CASRAFAYEQFF. CDR3 coding DNA: TGTGCCAGCAGAGCCTTCGCTTATGAGCAGTTCTTC.

V is TRBV29-1 and J is TRBJ2-3, with 12 nucleotides matching TRBD2. The CDR3 length is 14 residues. With V trimmed by 6 bases and J by 3 bases, 4 bases remained unmatched. Germline lookup yields CDR1 SQVTM and CDR2 ANQGSEA. The CDR3 bases are TGCAGCGTCGGGGGGACTAGCGGGACAGATACGCAGTATTTT. Residues: CSVGGTSGTDTQYF.

The chain uses TRBV6-2 or TRBV6-3 and TRBJ2-1, with 10 bases lining up with TRBD2. V lost 7 bases to trimming and J lost 1 base; unmatched junction nucleotides: 1. Germline V lookup: CDR1 MNHEY, CDR2 SVGEGT. The CDR3 covers 14 residues. CDR3 bases: TGTGCCAGCATAGCGGGAGGATCCTACAATGAGCAGTTCTTC. It is translated as CASIAGGSYNEQFF.

This chain uses TRBV19 with TRBJ2-1; D may correspond to TRBD1 or TRBD2 (5 bases each). The CDR3 consists of 13 residues. Trimming cost V 5 bases and J 4 bases, with 9 bases left between them. Germline CDR1 is LNHDA and CDR2 is SQIVND (reference sequence). The chain's CDR3 is CASSSGRYNEQFF. The CDR3 coding sequence is TGTGCCAGTAGTTCGGGACGTTACAATGAGCAGTTCTTC. The full variable domain, rest sourced from reference TRBV19 and TRBJ2-1, is DGGITQSPKYLFRKEGQNVTLSCEQNLNHDAMYWYRQDPGQGLRLIYYSQIVNDFQKGDIAEGYSVSREKKESFPLTVTSAQKNPTAFYLCASSSGRYNEQFFGPGTRLTVL.

This chain links TRBV27 with TRBJ2-5; a possible D gene is TRBD2 (6 bases). The germline V gene has CDR1 MNHEY and CDR2 SMNVEV (reference sequence). Between the trimmed V and J ends, which lost 4 bases and 5 bases, there was a span of 20 bases. The CDR3 totals 16 residues. The CDR3 DNA sequence: TGTGCCAGCAGTTCAACGGGACTTGACTGGCGGGAGACCCAGTACTTC. This sequence encodes CASSSTGLDWRETQYF.

This clonotype is labeled as medium-sized. The chain carries TRBV29-1 and TRBJ2-1; D not resolved. The CDR3 extends over 12 amino acids. The germline V and J ends were trimmed by 6 bases and 8 bases, with 14 bases remaining between them. CDR1 is SQVTM and CDR2 is ANQGSEA in the germline V gene. The CDR3 DNA reads TGCAGCGTGAGGCTGGATGCTGATGAGCAGTTCTTC. Protein: CSVRLDADEQFF.

The chain combines TRBV10-1 with TRBJ2-7; a weak D match, TRBD2 (5 bases). This CDR3 is built from 10 residues. V was trimmed by 7 bases and J by 6 bases, leaving 7 bases between them. Looked up from germline, CDR1 is WNHNN and CDR2 is SYGVQD (reference sequence). CDR3 nucleotide sequence: TGCGCCAGCACGGGGAGCGAGCAGTACTTC. It translates to CASTGSEQYF.

The J gene is TRBJ1-2, the V gene TRBV13; TRBD1 agrees at 9 bases. The CDR3 spans 14 residues. V gave up 3 bases and J gave up 7 bases; unmatched junction bases: 6. In germline, CDR1 is PRHDT, CDR2 FYEKMQ (reference sequence). CDR3 sequence reads: CASSLGTGFGGYTF. The CDR3 coding sequence is TGTGCCAGCAGCTTGGGGACAGGGTTCGGTGGCTACACCTTC.

With regard to this clonotype: Given a much more abundant clone one base away, this may be a read error. The chain joins TRBV19 to TRBJ2-2; 7 positions agree with TRBD2. In germline, CDR1 is LNHDA, CDR2 SQIVND (reference sequence). The V gene end was trimmed by 5 bases and the J gene end by 7 bases; junction bases not matched to a gene: 7. The CDR3 length is 14 residues. The CDR3 reads CASSSGSGIGELFF. CDR3 DNA sequence: TGTGCCAGTAGTTCCGGGAGCGGGATCGGGGAGCTGTTTTTT.